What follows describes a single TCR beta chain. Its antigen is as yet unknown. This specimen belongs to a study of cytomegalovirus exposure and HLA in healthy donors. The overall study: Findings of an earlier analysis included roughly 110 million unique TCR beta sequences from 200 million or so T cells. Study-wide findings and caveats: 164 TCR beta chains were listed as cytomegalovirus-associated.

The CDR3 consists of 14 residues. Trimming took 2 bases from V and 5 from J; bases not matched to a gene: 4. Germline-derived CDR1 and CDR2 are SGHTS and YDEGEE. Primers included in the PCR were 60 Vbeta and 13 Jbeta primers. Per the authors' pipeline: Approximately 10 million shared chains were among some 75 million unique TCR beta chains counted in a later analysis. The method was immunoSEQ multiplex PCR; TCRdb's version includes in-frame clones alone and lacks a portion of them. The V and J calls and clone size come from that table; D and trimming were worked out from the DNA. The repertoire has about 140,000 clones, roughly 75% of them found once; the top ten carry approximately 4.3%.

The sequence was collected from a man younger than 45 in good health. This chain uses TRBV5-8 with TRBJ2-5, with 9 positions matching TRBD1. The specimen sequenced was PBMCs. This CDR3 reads CASSFGTGRETQYF. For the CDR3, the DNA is TGTGCCAGCAGCTTTGGGACAGGGCGGGAGACCCAGTACTTC.